One sample yielded the 14 T cell receptor beta chains listed below, sequenced in a study of CD8+CD57+ T cells in acquired aplastic anemia (dated by TCRdb to the late 2010s). Data came from an Illumina HiSeq 2000. Genomic DNA served as template for TCR beta VDJ combination and CDR3 sequence profiling. TCRdb handled the public reads itself, with Q25 trimming in fastp and clone calling in MiXCR, and kept productive beta chains. Rows are combined by CDR3 protein, so each entry shows the most common genes and DNA. The sample data list about 220,000 distinct CDR3 sequences, and approximately 35% of these were observed just once. The ten largest make up around 1.1% of the sample. Sequencing was carried out using sorted CD4+, CD8+, or CD8+CD57+ T cells (not recorded which) from PBMCs. These receptors were obtained from a human donor in good health, serving as a control.

The V gene is TRBV5-6, the J gene TRBJ1-5, with D possibly matching TRBD1 (6 bases). This CDR3 comprises 14 residues. CDR1 is SGHDT, CDR2 YYEEEE, per germline. The CDR3 bases are TGTGGCTCCGAACAGGGAACAAAAGATCAGCCCCAGCATTTT. Its translation: CGSEQGTKDQPQHF.

This clonotype was seen at least ten times. The chain has TRBV7-2 and TRBJ2-1; 10 nucleotides align to TRBD2. After removal of 3 bases from V and 7 bases from J, the junction contained 3 bases not matched to a gene. Germline CDR1 and CDR2: SGHTA and FQGNSA. The CDR3 is 14 residues long. The CDR3 loop is CASSFGLAVNEQFF. The CDR3 DNA reads as TGTGCCAGCAGCTTCGGACTAGCGGTAAATGAGCAGTTCTTC.

This clonotype was counted many times. The chain is built from TRBV15 and TRBJ2-3, with 8 nucleotides matching TRBD2. The junction had 4 bases not matched to a gene; V was cut back by 1 base and J by 4 bases. Germline lookup yields CDR1 LNHNV and CDR2 YYDKDF (reference sequence). The CDR3 extends over 15 amino acids. CDR3 in amino acids: CATSRAGGAPDTQYF. CDR3 DNA sequence: TGTGCCACCAGCAGAGCGGGAGGGGCCCCAGATACGCAGTATTTT.

The chain uses TRBV25-1 and TRBJ1-1, with 7 positions matching TRBD1. Germline values: CDR1 MGHDK, CDR2 SYGVNS. J lost 4 bases, V lost 6 bases, and 5 bases had no gene match. The CDR3 spans 13 residues. The CDR3 loop is CASRAGGGTEAFF. The DNA of the CDR3 is TGTGCCAGCAGGGCAGGGGGAGGCACTGAAGCTTTCTTT.

For this clonotype: A much larger clone lies a single base off, so this may be a read error. The missing conserved phenylalanine or tryptophan at the end of this CDR3 makes a read error likely. The chain joins TRBV20-1 to TRBJ1-1; D uncertain. Germline V gives CDR1 DFQATT, CDR2 SNEGSKA (reference sequence). The CDR3 consists of 13 residues. Trimming cost V 6 bases and J 1 base, with 12 bases left between them. The CDR3 protein is CSAIREGNTEAFS. For the CDR3, the DNA is TGCAGTGCGATACGCGAGGGGAACACTGAAGCTTTCTCT.

V and J are TRBV4-1 and TRBJ1-2; TRBD1 matches at 9 bases. The V gene end was trimmed by 3 bases and the J gene end by 1 base; junction bases not matched to a gene: 12. Per the germline V gene, CDR1 is MGHRA and CDR2 is YSYEKL. CDR3 length equals 18 residues. The CDR3 loop is CASSHPFYRDRDNYGYTF. CDR3 bases: TGCGCCAGCAGCCACCCTTTTTACCGGGACAGGGATAACTATGGCTACACCTTC.

This clonotype was picked up a small number of times. CDR3 sequence reads: CASSNLYTEAFF. CDR3 coding DNA: TGTGCCAGTAGTAACCTTTACACTGAAGCTTTCTTT. V usage is TRBV19 and J usage is TRBJ1-1; D is uncertain. Germline V gene sequence: CDR1 LNHDA, CDR2 SQIVND (reference sequence). CDR3 length equals 12 residues. Between the trimmed V and J ends, which lost 4 bases and 3 bases, there was a span of 6 bases.

The table lists this clonotype with many counts. The J gene is TRBJ1-3, the V gene TRBV25-1; 12 bases align to TRBD1. The CDR3 has 19 residues. Germline assignment: CDR1 MGHDK and CDR2 SYGVNS. Trimming at V came to 0 bases and at J to 1 base, leaving 7 bases not matched to a gene. The CDR3 is CASSEYGDRGLSSGNTIYF. Here the CDR3 DNA reads TGTGCCAGCAGTGAATACGGGGACAGGGGGCTCAGTTCTGGAAACACCATATATTTT. The variable domain in full, completed from reference TRBV25-1 and TRBJ1-3, reads EADIYQTPRYLVIGTGKKITLECSQTMGHDKMYWYQQDPGMELHLIHYSYGVNSTEKGDLSSESTVSRIRTEHFPLTLESARPSHTSQYLCASSEYGDRGLSSGNTIYFGEGSWLTVV.

The V and J genes are TRBV5-4 and TRBJ2-1, with 7 bases identical to TRBD2. The V segment lost 5 bases and the J segment 3 bases; nucleotides outside the gene matches: 8. Germline values: CDR1 SGHNT, CDR2 YYREEE (reference sequence). The CDR3 is made up of 15 amino acids. CDR3 nucleotide sequence: TGTGCCAGCAGTTTGACCAGCGGGATCTACAATGAGCAGTTCTTC. Encoded protein: CASSLTSGIYNEQFF.

The genes are TRBV10-3 and TRBJ1-6; unclear D gene. V dropped 3 bases and J dropped 3 bases, with 9 bases sitting between them. This CDR3 spans 15 amino acids. Germline CDR1 and CDR2: ENHRY and SYGVKD. CDR3 sequence: CAISEVFDYNSPLHF. The CDR3 DNA is TGTGCCATCAGTGAAGTGTTCGACTATAATTCACCCCTCCACTTT.

This clonotype was counted a few times. The rearrangement joins TRBV5-1 to TRBJ2-1, with 10 bases matching TRBD2. Trimming took 0 bases from V and 6 from J; bases not matched to a gene: 6. CDR3 length: 16 residues. Germline values: CDR1 SGHRS, CDR2 YFSETQ. DNA of the CDR3: TGCGCCAGCAGCTTGGAAAGAGCGGGGGGGCCCAATGAGCAGTTCTTC. Translation: CASSLERAGGPNEQFF.

This rearrangement joins TRBV24-1 to TRBJ2-7; D gene uncertain. Germline loops: CDR1 KGHDR, CDR2 SFDVKD. This CDR3 comprises 15 residues. Trimming pared 1 base from V and 1 base from J, leaving 10 bases between. As DNA, the CDR3 is TGTGCCACCAGTGATTTAACACGGATGTCCTACGAGCAGTACTTC. Amino acids: CATSDLTRMSYEQYF.

This clonotype was recorded at least ten times. This chain uses TRBV20-1 with TRBJ1-1; no firm D call. The germline gives CDR1 DFQATT, CDR2 SNEGSKA (reference sequence). The CDR3 extends over 13 amino acids. Between the trimmed V and J ends, which lost 2 bases and 4 bases, there was a span of 11 bases. The CDR3 sequence is CSARYWGGTEAFF. The CDR3 nucleotides are TGCAGTGCTAGATATTGGGGAGGCACTGAAGCTTTCTTT.

In this sample, this clonotype turned up a few times. The chain is built from TRBV24-1 and TRBJ2-3, with 7 bases that match TRBD1. Looked up from germline, CDR1 is KGHDR and CDR2 is SFDVKD. The CDR3 has 17 amino acids. Trimming at V came to 3 bases and at J to 5 bases, leaving 13 bases not matched to a gene. CDR3 nucleotides: TGTGCCACCAGTGATCCCCTGGACAGGAACGGCGTAGATACGCAGTATTTT. It specifies CATSDPLDRNGVDTQYF.